This T cell receptor beta chain came from a study of identical twins. Every donor was a healthy Caucasian. Points from the study as a whole: For cord blood, abundant beta clonotypes had fewer insertions, unlike memory repertoires, which showed none. In beta out-of-frame sequences, the excess sharing between twins was weaker.

With 8 bases clipped from V and 4 bases from J, the junction kept 21 bases outside the gene matches. Germline V gene data show CDR1 as MNHEY and CDR2 as SMNVEV (reference sequence). There are 19 residues in the CDR3. About this clonotype: Its antigen is still unknown.

Unique molecular identifiers were present on the cDNA, and a universal primer site came from template switching. TCRdb processed the 5' RACE reads anew with MiXCR; each CDR3 protein has one entry. The sample carries approximately 240,000 distinct CDR3 sequences, about 14% recorded once. Sample: memory (CD45RO+) T cells sorted from blood. This TCR derives from a woman younger than 35 in good health. V and J are TRBV27 and TRBJ2-1; 9 nucleotides agree with TRBD2. CDR3 coding DNA: TGTGCCAGCGCCTCCACAGGCATGGCTAGCGGGGAAGGATACAATGAGCAGTTCTTC. It codes for CASASTGMASGEGYNEQFF.